This T cell receptor beta chain was identified in a study of blood T cell repertoires in COVID-19. Study-level background: There were acute and convalescent COVID-19 samples, and they came from the United States, Italy and Spain. T cells, B-cell-depleted T cells, or PBMCs supplied cDNA or gDNA.

This clone was observed many times. One end of the junction varies from germline; a read error may be responsible. Original processing notes: Scientists estimated how many nucleated cells there were by amplifying reference gene primers. Libraries were prepared by immunoSEQ multiplex PCR; TCRdb keeps only in-frame clonotypes and omits some of them. V, J and clone size are taken as reported in that table, and D and trimming were inferred from the DNA itself. The table includes 160,000 or so clones, more than 80% detected once. The sample taken for sequencing was peripheral blood. The clonotype originates from a man aged 55 to 70 with acute or convalescent COVID-19.

The CDR3 nucleotides are TGCGCCAGCAGCTCCCGTCGACAGGGGAAGACCTATGACTACACCTTC. As protein: CASSSRRQGKTYDYTF. V is TRBV5-1 and J is TRBJ1-2, with 8 bases matching TRBD1. The CDR3 is 16 amino acids. Germline V gene lookup returns CDR1 SGHRS and CDR2 YFSETQ.